This TCR beta chain was sequenced for a study of identical twins. Study-wide findings and caveats: The models systematically underestimated how much out-of-frame TCR alpha was shared in monozygotic twins.

All donors were healthy Caucasians. TCRdb re-derived calls from the 5' RACE reads in MiXCR, one entry per CDR3 protein. The table shows approximately 500,000 distinct CDR3 sequences, with about 24% occurring only once. About this clonotype itself: The antigen remains unidentified.

V shed 6 bases and J 8 bases; nucleotides not matched to a gene: 5. Germline assignment: CDR1 MNHEY and CDR2 SMNVEV (reference sequence). CDR3 length equals 14 residues. The data also belong to a second study, concerning T cells expressing NK-cell markers. That paper notes: All TCR beta repertoires analysed originated from sorted CD3+CD56+NKG2C+, CD3+CD56+NKG2C- and CD3+CD56-NKG2C+ T cells. Similarly, these clonotypes led the CD3+CD56-NKG2C+ fraction as well in a few donors.

The V and J genes are TRBV27 and TRBJ1-6, with 9 positions matching TRBD1. This TCR came from a woman between 18 and 29 years old in good health. The sequencing sample was made of CD4+ T cells sorted from blood. The CDR3 protein is CASRRQGDDSPLHF. CDR3 sequence (DNA): TGTGCCAGCAGGCGACAGGGGGATGATTCACCCCTCCACTTT.